This TCR beta chain emerged from a study of CD8+ T cells in alopecia areata. Study details: Treated patients swallowed 5 to 10 mg of oral tofacitinib twice daily.

RNA was isolated and reverse transcribed to cDNA, the sequencing template. Libraries were prepared by immunoSEQ multiplex PCR; TCRdb keeps only in-frame clonotypes and omits some of them. Of about 220,000 clones detected, about 58% appear once; the ten largest clones hold more than 1.5%. Findings and caveats of the study: Whether baseline CD8+ expansion is linked to response remains uncertain, given a single nonresponder.

Treatment here: oral pan-JAK inhibitor, 5-10 mg twice daily. Comments on this clone: The target antigen is unknown.

Germline V gene data show CDR1 as KGHSH and CDR2 as LQKENI. The CDR3 covers 15 residues. V shed 0 bases, J shed 9 bases, and the junction held 5 bases outside the gene matches. Specimen: CD4+ T cells sorted from blood, collected at week 4, from a patient treated with tofacitinib. The source is a human donor with alopecia areata. The rearrangement links TRBV18 to TRBJ2-1, with 10 bases lining up with TRBD2. The CDR3 bases are TGTGCCAGCTCACCACCGAGCGGGGGGGCCGCTGAGCAGTTCTTC. This sequence encodes CASSPPSGGAAEQFF.